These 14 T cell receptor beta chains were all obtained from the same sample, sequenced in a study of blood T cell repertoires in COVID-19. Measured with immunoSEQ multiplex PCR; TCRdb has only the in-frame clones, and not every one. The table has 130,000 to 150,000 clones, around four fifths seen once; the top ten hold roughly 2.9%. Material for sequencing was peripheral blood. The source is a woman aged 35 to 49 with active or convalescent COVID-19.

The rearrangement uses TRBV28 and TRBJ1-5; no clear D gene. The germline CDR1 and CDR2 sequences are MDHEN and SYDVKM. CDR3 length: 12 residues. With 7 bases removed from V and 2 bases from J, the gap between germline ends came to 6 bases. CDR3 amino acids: CASITGNQPQHF. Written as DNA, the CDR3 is TGTGCCAGCATTACTGGCAATCAGCCCCAGCATTTT.

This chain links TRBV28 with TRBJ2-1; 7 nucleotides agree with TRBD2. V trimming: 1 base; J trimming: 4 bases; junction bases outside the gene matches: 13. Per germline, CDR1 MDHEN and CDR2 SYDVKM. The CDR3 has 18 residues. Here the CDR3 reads CASSLSGPRKRGYNEQFF. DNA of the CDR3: TGTGCCAGCAGTTTATCAGGGCCCCGTAAGCGGGGATACAATGAGCAGTTCTTC.

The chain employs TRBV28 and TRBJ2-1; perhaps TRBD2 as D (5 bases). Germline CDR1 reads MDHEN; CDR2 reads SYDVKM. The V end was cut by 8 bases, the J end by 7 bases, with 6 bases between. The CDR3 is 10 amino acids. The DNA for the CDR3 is TGTGCCAGCCGAGGGAATGAGCAGTTCTTC. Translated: CASRGNEQFF.

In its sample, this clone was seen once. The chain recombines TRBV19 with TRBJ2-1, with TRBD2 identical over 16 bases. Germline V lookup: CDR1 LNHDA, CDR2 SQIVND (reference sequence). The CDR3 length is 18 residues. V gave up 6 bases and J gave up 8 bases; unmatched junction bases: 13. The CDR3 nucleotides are TGTGCCAGTAGCCGGGGACTAGCGGGAGGGTCAAAAGTGGATGAGCAGTTCTTC. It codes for CASSRGLAGGSKVDEQFF. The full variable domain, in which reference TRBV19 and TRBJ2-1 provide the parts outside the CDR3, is DGGITQSPKYLFRKEGQNVTLSCEQNLNHDAMYWYRQDPGQGLRLIYYSQIVNDFQKGDIAEGYSVSREKKESFPLTVTSAQKNPTAFYLCASSRGLAGGSKVDEQFFGPGTRLTVL.

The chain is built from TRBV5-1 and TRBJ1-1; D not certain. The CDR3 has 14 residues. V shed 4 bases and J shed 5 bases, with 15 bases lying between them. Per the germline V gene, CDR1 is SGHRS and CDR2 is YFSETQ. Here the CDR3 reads CASSPAARGTEAFF. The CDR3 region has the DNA TGCGCCAGCAGCCCTGCCGCGCGCGGGACTGAAGCTTTCTTT. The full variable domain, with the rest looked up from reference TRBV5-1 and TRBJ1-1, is KAGVTQTPRYLIKTRGQQVTLSCSPISGHRSVSWYQQTPGQGLQFLFEYFSETQRNKGNFPGRFSGRQFSNSRSEMNVSTLELGDSALYLCASSPAARGTEAFFGQGTRLTVV.

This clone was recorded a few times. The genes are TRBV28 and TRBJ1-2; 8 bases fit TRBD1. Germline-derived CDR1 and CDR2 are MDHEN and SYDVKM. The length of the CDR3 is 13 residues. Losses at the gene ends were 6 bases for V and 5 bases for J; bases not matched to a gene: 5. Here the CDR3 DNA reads TGTGCCAGCAGATCCGGACAGGGTTATGGCTACACCTTC. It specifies CASRSGQGYGYTF.

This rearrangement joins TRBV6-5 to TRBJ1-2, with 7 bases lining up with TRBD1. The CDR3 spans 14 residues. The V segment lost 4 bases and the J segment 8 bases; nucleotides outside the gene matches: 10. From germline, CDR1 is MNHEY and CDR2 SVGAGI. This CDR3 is CASSSMDRPGGYTF. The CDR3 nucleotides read TGTGCCAGCAGTTCCATGGACAGGCCGGGGGGCTACACCTTC.

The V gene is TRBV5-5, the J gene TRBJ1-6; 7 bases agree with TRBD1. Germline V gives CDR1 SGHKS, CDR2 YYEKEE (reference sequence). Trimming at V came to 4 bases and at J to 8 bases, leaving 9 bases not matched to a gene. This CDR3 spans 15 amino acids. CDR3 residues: CASSHRTGIYSPLHF. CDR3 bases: TGTGCCAGCAGCCACCGGACAGGCATTTATTCACCCCTCCACTTT.

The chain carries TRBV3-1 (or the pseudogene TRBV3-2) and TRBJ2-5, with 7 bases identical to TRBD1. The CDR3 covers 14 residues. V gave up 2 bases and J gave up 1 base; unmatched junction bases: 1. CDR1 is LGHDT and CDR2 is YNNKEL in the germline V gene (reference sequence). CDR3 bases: TGTGCCAGCAGCCAAAACAGGGGCCAAGAGACCCAGTACTTC. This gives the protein CASSQNRGQETQYF.

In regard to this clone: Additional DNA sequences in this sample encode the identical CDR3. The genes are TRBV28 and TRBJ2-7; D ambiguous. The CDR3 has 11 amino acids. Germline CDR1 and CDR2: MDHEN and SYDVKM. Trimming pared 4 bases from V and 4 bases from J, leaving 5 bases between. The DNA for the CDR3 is TGTGCCAGCAGTTCTAGGTACGAGCAGTACTTC. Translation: CASSSRYEQYF.

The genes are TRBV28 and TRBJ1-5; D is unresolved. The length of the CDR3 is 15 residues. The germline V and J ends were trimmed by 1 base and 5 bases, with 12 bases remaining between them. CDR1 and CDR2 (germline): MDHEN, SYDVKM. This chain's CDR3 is CASSLSAGRYQPQHF. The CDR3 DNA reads TGTGCCAGCAGTTTATCCGCAGGCCGATATCAGCCCCAGCATTTT.

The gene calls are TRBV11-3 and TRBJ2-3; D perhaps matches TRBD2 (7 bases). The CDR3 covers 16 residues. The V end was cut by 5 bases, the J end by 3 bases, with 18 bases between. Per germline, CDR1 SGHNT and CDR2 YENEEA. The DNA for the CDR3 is TGTGCCAGCAGCCCAACTGGGGGGGGCAGGACAGATACGCAGTATTTT. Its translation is CASSPTGGGRTDTQYF.

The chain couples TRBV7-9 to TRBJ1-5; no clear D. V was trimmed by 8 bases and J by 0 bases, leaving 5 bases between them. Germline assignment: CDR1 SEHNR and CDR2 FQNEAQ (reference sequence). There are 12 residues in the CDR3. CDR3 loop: CASCDSNQPQHF. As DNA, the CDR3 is TGTGCCAGCTGCGATAGCAATCAGCCCCAGCATTTT.

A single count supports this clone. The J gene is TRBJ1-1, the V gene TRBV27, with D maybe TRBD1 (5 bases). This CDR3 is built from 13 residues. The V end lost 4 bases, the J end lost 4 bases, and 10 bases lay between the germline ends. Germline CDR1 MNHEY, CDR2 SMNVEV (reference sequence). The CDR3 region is CASSYGGATEAFF. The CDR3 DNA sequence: TGTGCCAGCAGTTATGGAGGGGCCACTGAAGCTTTCTTT.